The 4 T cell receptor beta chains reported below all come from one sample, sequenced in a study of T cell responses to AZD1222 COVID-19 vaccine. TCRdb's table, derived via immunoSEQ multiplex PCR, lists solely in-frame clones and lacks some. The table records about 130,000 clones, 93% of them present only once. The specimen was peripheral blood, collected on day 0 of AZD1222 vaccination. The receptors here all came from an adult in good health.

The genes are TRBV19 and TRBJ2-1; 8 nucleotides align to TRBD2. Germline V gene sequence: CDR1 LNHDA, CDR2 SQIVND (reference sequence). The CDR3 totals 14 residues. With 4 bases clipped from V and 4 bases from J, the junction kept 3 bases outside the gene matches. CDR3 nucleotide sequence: TGTGCCAGTAGTACTAGCGGGTCATACAATGAGCAGTTCTTC. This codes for CASSTSGSYNEQFF.

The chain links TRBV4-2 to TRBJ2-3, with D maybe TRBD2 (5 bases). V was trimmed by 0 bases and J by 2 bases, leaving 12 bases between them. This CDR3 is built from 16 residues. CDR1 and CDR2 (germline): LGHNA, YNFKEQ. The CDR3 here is CASSQDRGSHTDTQYF. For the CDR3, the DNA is TGTGCCAGCAGCCAAGATCGTGGGAGCCACACAGATACGCAGTATTTT.

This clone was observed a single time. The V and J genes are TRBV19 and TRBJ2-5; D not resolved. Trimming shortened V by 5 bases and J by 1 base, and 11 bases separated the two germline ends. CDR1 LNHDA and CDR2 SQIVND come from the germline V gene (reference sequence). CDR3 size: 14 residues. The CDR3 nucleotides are TGTGCCAGTAGTGTTTCGCGCATCCAAGAGACCCAGTACTTC. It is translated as CASSVSRIQETQYF.

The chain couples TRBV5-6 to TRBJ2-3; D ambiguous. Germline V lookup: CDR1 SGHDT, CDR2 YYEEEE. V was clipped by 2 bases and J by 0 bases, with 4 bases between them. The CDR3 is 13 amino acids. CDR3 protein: CASSLSSTDTQYF. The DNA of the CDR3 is TGTGCCAGCAGCTTAAGTAGCACAGATACGCAGTATTTT.